This T cell receptor beta chain was captured in a study of OX40 agonist ivuxolimab in advanced cancers. Study in general: Mean age about 60 years, range 23 to 79; around 80% male. Anti-PD-1, anti-PD-L1 or anti-CTLA-4 therapy given earlier was allowed, and over 35% had some.

The data were produced by immunoSEQ multiplex PCR, yet TCRdb's version contains in-frame clones alone and is incomplete. The profile shows 130,000 or so clones, 90% of them singletons. Comment on this clone: The antigen is undetermined.

The CDR3 extends over 14 amino acids. With V trimmed by 4 bases and J by 7 bases, 11 bases remained unmatched. The V gene's germline CDR1 is SGDLS and CDR2 YYNGEE. Broader study findings: CD8+ T cells were the subset that, on average, had more expanded clones than CD4+. Some of the nonresponding patients also showed low levels of normalized T-cell clonal expansion.

Sequenced here: CD4+ or CD8+ T cells sorted from blood, sampled in a trial of the OX40 agonist ivuxolimab. The chain links TRBV9 to TRBJ2-7; 7 bases fit TRBD1. The receptor was derived from an adult with an advanced solid tumor such as melanoma, head and neck, liver or kidney cancer. CDR3 in amino acids: CASSSTGSRLEQYF. The CDR3 DNA reads TGTGCCAGCAGCTCGACAGGGTCCCGGTTAGAGCAGTACTTC. Combining the CDR3 with reference TRBV9 and TRBJ2-7 gives the whole variable domain DSGVTQTPKHLITATGQRVTLRCSPRSGDLSVYWYQQSLDQGLQFLIQYYNGEERAKGNILERFSAQQFPDLHSELNLSSLELGDSALYFCASSSTGSRLEQYFGPGTRLTVT.